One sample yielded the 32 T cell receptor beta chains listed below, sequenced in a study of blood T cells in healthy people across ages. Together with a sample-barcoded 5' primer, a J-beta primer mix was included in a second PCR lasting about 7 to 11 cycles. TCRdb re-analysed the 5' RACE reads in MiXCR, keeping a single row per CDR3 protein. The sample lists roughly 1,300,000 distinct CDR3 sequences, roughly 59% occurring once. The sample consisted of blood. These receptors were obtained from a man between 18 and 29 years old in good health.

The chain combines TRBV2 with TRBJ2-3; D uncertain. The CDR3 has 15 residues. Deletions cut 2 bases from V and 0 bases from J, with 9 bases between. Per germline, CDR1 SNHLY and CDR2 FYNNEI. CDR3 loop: CASSEFSGSTDTQYF. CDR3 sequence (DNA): TGTGCCAGCAGTGAATTTAGTGGTAGCACAGATACGCAGTATTTT.

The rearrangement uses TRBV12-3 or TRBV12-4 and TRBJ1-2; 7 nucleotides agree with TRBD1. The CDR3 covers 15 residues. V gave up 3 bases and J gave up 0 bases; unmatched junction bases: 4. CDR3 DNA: TGTGCCAGCAGTTTCTCCGGGACAGCTAACTATGGCTACACCTTC. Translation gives CASSFSGTANYGYTF.

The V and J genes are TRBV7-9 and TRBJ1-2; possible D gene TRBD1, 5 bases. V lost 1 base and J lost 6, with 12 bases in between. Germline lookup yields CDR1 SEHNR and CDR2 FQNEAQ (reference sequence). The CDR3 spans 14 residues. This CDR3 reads CASSLEWGKDGYTF. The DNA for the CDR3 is TGTGCCAGCAGCTTAGAGTGGGGGAAAGATGGCTACACCTTC.

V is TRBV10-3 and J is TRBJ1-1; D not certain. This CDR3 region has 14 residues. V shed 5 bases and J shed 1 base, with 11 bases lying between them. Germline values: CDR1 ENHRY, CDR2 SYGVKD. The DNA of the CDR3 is TGTGCCATCAGTTACACATCTGAGAACACTGAAGCTTTCTTT. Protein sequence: CAISYTSENTEAFF.

CDR3 sequence: CASSFNPLTGSYGQYF. The DNA of the CDR3 is TGTGCCAGCAGCTTCAACCCTTTAACAGGGAGCTACGGGCAGTACTTC. The chain is built from TRBV7-9 and TRBJ2-5; the D gene is possibly TRBD1 (6 bases). Trimming stripped 3 bases from V and 11 bases from J, with 25 bases between. The germline V gene has CDR1 SEHNR and CDR2 FQNEAQ (reference sequence). This CDR3 spans 16 amino acids.

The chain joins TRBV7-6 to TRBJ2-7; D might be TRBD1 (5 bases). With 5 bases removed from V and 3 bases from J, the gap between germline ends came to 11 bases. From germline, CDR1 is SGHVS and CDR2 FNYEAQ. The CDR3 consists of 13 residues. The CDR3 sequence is CASSQGAIYEQYF. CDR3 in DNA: TGTGCCAGCAGCCAAGGGGCAATCTACGAGCAGTACTTC.

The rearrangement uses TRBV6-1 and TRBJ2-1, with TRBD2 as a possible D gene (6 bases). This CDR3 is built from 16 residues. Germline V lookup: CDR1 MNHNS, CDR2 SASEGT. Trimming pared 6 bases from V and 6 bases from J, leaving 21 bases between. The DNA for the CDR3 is TGTGCCAGCAGACCCTCCGTGTTTATAGCGGCCAATGAGCAGTTCTTC. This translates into CASRPSVFIAANEQFF.

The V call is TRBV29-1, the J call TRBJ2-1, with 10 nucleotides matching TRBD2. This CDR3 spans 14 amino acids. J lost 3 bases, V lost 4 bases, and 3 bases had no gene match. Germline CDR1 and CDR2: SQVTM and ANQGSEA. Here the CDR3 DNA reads TGCAGCGTTGGGCCTAGCGGGAGCTACAATGAGCAGTTCTTC. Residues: CSVGPSGSYNEQFF.

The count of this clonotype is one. This CDR3 reads CASSYSVWSKSLNTEAFF. DNA of the CDR3: TGTGCCAGCAGTTACTCGGTTTGGTCGAAATCCCTGAACACTGAAGCTTTCTTT. The rearrangement joins TRBV6-5 to TRBJ1-1; D is unresolved. Trimming removed 0 bases from V and 0 bases from J, with 17 bases in between. This CDR3 is built from 18 residues. Germline-derived CDR1 and CDR2 are MNHEY and SVGAGI.

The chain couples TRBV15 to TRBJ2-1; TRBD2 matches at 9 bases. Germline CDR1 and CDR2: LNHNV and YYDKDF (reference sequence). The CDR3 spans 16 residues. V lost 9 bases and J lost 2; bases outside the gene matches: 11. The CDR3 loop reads CATRSGQRGAYNEQFF. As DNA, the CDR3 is TGTGCCACGAGGAGTGGACAGCGGGGGGCCTACAATGAGCAGTTCTTC.

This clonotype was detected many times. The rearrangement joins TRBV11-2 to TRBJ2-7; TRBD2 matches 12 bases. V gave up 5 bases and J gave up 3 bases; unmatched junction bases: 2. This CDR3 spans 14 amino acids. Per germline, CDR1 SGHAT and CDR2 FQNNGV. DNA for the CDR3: TGTGCCAGCAGCGCGGGACTAGCGGGCTACGAGCAGTACTTC. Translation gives CASSAGLAGYEQYF.

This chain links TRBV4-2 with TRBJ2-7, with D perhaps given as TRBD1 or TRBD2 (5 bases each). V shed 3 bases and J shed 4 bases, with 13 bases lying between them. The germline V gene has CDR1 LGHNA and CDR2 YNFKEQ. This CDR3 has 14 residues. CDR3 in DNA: TGTGCCAGCAGCCATTTCAGCGGACAATACGAGCAGTACTTC. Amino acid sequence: CASSHFSGQYEQYF.

The CDR3 nucleotides read TGCAGCGGCCGAGGACAGGGGGTGAAGGGTGAAAAACTGTTTTTT. It codes for CSGRGQGVKGEKLFF. V usage is TRBV29-1 and J usage is TRBJ1-4, with 10 bases lining up with TRBD1. The ends lost 7 bases at V and 7 bases at J; junction bases unmatched: 12. CDR3 length equals 15 residues. In germline, CDR1 is SQVTM, CDR2 ANQGSEA.

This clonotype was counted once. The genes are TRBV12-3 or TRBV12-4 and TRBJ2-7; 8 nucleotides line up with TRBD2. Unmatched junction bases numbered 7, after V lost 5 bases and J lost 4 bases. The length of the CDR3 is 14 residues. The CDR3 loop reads CASSPRGLGYEQYF. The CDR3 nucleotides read TGTGCCAGCAGTCCCCGGGGACTAGGGTACGAGCAGTACTTC.

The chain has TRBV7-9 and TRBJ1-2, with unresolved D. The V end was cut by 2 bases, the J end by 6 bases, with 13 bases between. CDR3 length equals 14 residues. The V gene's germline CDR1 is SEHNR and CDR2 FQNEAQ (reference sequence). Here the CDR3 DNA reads TGTGCCAGCAGCTTACCTGCGATTAGGGATGGCTACACCTTC. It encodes CASSLPAIRDGYTF.

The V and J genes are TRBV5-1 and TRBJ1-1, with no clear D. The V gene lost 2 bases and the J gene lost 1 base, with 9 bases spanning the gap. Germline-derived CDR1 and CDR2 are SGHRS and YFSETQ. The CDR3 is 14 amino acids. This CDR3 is CASSFHGENTEAFF. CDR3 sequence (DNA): TGCGCCAGCAGCTTTCACGGCGAGAACACTGAAGCTTTCTTT.

Here the CDR3 reads CASSPTNRQVFDGYTF. The CDR3 nucleotides read TGTGCCAGCTCACCGACGAACCGGCAGGTTTTCGATGGCTACACCTTC. The chain has TRBV18 and TRBJ1-2; D unresolved. Germline lookup yields CDR1 KGHSH and CDR2 LQKENI. Trimming took 3 bases from V and 6 from J, leaving 20 bases between them. The CDR3 contains 16 residues.

The CDR3 loop reads CSAQRQGAYEQYF. In DNA form, the CDR3 reads TGCAGTGCCCAAAGACAGGGGGCCTACGAGCAGTACTTC. The chain employs TRBV20-1 and TRBJ2-7; TRBD1 agrees at 9 bases. The CDR3 spans 13 residues. Trimming at V came to 6 bases and at J to 2 bases, leaving 5 bases not matched to a gene. Germline V CDR1 and CDR2: DFQATT, SNEGSKA (reference sequence).

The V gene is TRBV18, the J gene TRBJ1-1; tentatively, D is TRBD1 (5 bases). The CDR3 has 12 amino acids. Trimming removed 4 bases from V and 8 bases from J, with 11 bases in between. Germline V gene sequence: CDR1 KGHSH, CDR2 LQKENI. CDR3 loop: CASSQLDSEAFF. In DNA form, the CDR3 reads TGTGCCAGCTCACAACTAGACAGCGAAGCTTTCTTT. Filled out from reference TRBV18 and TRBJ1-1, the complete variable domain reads NAGVMQNPRHLVRRRGQEARLRCSPMKGHSHVYWYRQLPEEGLKFMVYLQKENIIDESGMPKERFSAEFPKEGPSILRIQQVVRGDSAAYFCASSQLDSEAFFGQGTRLTVV.

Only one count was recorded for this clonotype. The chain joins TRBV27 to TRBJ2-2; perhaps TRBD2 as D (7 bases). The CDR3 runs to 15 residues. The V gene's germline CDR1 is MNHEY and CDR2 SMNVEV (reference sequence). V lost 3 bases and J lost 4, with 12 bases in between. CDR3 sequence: CASSFWGGRTGELFF. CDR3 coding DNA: TGTGCCAGCAGTTTTTGGGGGGGGCGCACCGGGGAGCTGTTTTTT.

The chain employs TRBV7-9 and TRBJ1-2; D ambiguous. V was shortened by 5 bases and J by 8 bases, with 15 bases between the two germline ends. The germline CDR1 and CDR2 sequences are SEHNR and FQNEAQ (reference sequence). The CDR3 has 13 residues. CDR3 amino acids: CASSPPGRGGYTF. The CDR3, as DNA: TGTGCCAGCAGCCCCCCCGGCCGCGGAGGCTACACCTTC.

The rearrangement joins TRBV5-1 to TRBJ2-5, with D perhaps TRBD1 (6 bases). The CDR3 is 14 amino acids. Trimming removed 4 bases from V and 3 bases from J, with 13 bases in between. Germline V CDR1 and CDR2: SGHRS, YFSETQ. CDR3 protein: CASSPDRTEETQYF. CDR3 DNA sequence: TGCGCCAGCAGCCCCGACCGGACAGAAGAGACCCAGTACTTC.

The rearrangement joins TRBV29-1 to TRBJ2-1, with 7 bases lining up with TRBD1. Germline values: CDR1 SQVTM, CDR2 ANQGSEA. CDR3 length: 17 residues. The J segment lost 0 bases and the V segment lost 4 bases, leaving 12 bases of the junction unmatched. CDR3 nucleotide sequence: TGCAGCGTTGCTGTTATACCGCAGGGGGACTCCTACAATGAGCAGTTCTTC. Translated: CSVAVIPQGDSYNEQFF.

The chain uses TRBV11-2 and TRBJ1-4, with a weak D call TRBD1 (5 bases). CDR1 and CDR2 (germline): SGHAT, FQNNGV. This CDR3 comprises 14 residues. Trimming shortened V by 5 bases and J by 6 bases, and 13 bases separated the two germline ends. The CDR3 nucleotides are TGTGCCAGCAGCGGTCTGGGGCGGGATGAAAAACTGTTTTTT. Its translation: CASSGLGRDEKLFF.

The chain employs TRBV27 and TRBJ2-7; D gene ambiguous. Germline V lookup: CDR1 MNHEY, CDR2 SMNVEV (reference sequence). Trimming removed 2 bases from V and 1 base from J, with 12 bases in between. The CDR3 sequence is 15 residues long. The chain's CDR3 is CASSLKGSLSYEQYF. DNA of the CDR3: TGTGCCAGCAGTTTAAAGGGATCTCTATCCTACGAGCAGTACTTC.

The DNA for the CDR3 is TGCAGTGCTAGACCTCCCTTCGGGACAGCCACGGGCCAGTACTTC. Residues: CSARPPFGTATGQYF. V usage is TRBV20-1 and J usage is TRBJ2-5; 7 bases match TRBD1. Germline trimming cut 2 bases from V and 10 bases from J; bases unmatched to any gene: 16. CDR1 is DFQATT and CDR2 is SNEGSKA in the germline V gene (reference sequence). This CDR3 spans 15 amino acids.

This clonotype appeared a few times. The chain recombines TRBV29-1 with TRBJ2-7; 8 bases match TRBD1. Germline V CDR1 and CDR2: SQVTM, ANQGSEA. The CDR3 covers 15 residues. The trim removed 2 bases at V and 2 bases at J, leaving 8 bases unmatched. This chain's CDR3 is CSVELGQGAAYEQYF. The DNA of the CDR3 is TGCAGCGTTGAATTAGGGCAGGGGGCTGCCTACGAGCAGTACTTC.

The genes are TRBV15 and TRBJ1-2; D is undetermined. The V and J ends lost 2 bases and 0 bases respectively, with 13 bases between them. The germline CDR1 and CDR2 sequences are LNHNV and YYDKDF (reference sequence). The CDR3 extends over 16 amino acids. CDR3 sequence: CATSRFLGEANYGYTF. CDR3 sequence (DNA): TGTGCCACCAGCAGATTCCTCGGGGAAGCTAACTATGGCTACACCTTC.

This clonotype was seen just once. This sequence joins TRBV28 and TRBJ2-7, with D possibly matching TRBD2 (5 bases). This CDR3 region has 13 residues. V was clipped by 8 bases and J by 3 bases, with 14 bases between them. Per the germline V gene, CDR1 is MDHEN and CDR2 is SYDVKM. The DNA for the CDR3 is TGTGCCAGCTTGAGGGAGCCGAGCTACGAGCAGTACTTC. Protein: CASLREPSYEQYF. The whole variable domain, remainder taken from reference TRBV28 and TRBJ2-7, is DVKVTQSSRYLVKRTGEKVFLECVQDMDHENMFWYRQDPGLGLRLIYFSYDVKMKEKGDIPEGYSVSREKKERFSLILESASTNQTSMYLCASLREPSYEQYFGPGTRLTVT.

DNA for the CDR3: TGTGCCAGCAGAGGTTTACAGGGTATTAATTCACCCCTCCACTTT. Translation gives CASRGLQGINSPLHF. The gene calls are TRBV27 and TRBJ1-6, with D perhaps TRBD1 (6 bases). Per germline, CDR1 MNHEY and CDR2 SMNVEV (reference sequence). This CDR3 is 15 amino acids long. Deletions cut 6 bases from V and 6 bases from J, with 15 bases between.

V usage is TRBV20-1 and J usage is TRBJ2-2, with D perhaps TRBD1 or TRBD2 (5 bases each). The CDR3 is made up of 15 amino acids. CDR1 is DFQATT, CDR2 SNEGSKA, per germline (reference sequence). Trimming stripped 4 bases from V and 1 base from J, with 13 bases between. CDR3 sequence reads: CSAKTGTVNTGELFF. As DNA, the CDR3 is TGCAGTGCTAAGACCGGGACCGTGAACACCGGGGAGCTGTTTTTT.

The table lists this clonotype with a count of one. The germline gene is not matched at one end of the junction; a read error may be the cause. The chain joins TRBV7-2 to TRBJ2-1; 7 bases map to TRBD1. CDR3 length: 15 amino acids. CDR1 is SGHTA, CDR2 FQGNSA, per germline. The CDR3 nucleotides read TGTGCCAGCAGCTTCCAGGGGGATTCCTTCAATGAGCAGTTCTTC. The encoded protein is CASSFQGDSFNEQFF.